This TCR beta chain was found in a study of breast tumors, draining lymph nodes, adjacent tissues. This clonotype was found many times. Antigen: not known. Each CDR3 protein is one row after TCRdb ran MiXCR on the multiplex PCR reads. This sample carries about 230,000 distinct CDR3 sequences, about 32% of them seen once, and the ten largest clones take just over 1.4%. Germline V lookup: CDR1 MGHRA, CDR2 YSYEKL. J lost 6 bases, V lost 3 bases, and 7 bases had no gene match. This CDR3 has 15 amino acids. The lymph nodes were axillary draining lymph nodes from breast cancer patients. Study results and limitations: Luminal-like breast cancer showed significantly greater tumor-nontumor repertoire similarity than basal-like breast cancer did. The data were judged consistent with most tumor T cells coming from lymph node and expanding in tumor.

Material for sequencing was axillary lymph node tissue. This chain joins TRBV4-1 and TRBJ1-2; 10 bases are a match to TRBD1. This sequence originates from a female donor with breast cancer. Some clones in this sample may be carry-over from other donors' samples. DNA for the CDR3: TGCGCCAGCAGCCACGACAGGGGGCAAGTGGATGGCTACACCTTC. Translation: CASSHDRGQVDGYTF.